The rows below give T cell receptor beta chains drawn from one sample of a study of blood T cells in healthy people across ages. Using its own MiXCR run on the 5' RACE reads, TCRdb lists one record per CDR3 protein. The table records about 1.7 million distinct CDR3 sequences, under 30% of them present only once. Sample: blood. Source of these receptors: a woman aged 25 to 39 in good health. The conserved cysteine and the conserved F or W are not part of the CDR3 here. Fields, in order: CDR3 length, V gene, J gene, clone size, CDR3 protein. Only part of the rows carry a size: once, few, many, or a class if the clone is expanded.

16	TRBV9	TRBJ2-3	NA	ASSVGGGGLLDTDTQY
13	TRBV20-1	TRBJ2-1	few	SARKGLEPYNEQF
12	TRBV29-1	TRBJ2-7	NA	SVGGAAGGNEQY
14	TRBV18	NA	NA	ASSPTGLAGEGEQY
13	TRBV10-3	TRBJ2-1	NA	AISGVGGGSDEQF
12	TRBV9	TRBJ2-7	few	ASSVDQGLYEQY
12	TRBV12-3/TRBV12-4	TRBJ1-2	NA	ASSRPQSRYGYT
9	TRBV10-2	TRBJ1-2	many	AGLKGYGYT
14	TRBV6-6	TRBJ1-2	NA	ASSYPRTGNSYGYT
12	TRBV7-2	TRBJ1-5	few	ASSSDRAGQPQH
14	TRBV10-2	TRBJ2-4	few	ASNTGLAGPKNIQY
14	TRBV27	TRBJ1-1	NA	ASSRRPTDRALEAF
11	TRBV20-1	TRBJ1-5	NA	SAREDAWEPQH
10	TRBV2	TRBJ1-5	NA	ATRLQGQPQH
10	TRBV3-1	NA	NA	ASNQAESEQY
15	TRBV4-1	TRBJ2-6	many	ASSQDFRGSGANVLT
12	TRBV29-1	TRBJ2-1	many	SVPVERRYNEQF
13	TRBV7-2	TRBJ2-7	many	ASSLDRESSYEQY
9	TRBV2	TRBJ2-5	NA	ARRTGETQY
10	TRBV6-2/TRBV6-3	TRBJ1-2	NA	ASNGRTGGYT
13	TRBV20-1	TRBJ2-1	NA	SAISGGRVDNEQF
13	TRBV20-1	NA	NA	RAPVAGVSYNEQY
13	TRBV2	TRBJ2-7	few	ASSDSGTGSYEQY
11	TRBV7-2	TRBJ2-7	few	ASRSRGTYEQY
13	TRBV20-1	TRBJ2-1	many	SARSGTRSYNEQF
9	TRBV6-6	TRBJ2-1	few	ASSSASGSF
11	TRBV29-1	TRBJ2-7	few	SVGTGGRNEQY
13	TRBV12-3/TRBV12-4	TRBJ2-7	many	ASSGTGVASYEQY
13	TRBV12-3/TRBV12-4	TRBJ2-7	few	ASSLYRGSSYEQY
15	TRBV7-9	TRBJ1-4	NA	ASSFGGDGPTNEKLF
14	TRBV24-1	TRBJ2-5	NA	ATSDLDRESRETQY
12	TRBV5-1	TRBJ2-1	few	ASSGQAGGNEQF
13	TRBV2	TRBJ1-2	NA	ASSDRTGGADGYT
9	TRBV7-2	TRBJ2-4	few	ASSLQGWQY
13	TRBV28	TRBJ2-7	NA	ASRLAGGQSYEQY
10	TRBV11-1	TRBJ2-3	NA	ASSFPWDTQY
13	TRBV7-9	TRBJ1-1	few	ASSSGPLMNTEAF
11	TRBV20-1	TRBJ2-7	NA	SAREGTTYGQY
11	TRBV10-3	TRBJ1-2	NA	AIRPMGSYGYT
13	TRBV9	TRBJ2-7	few	ASSVEGAGVFEQY
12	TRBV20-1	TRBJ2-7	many	SARVDGSSDEQY
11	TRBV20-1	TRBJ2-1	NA	SASFYVGSEHF
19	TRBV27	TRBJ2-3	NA	ASSLGAEDYPGAQLTDTQY
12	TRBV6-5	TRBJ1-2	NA	ASNGQGWGYGYT
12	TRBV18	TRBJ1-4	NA	ASSPRPPDEKLF
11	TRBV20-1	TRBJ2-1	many	SAGSGRTNEQF
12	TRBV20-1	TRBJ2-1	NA	SARVTGNYHEQF
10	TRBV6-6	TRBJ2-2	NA	AATGVPGELF
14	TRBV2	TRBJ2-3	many	ASSWSLAGDTDTQY
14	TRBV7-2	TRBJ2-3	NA	ASSLGGSGNADTQY
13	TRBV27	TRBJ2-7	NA	ASSGRAALSYEQY
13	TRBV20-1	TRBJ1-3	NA	SARGAGRSGNTIY
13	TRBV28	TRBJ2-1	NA	ASSSPSGGEDEQF
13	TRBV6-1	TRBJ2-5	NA	ASSPLRVPRETQY
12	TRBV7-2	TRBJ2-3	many	ASSLAPGTDTQY
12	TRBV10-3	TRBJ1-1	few	AISERGANTEAF
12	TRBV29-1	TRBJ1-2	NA	SVATVGKDYGDT
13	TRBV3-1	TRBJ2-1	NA	ASRPRGGSYSEQF
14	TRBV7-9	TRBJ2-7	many	ASSTGMGALSYEQY
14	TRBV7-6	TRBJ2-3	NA	ASSSNLATSTDTQY